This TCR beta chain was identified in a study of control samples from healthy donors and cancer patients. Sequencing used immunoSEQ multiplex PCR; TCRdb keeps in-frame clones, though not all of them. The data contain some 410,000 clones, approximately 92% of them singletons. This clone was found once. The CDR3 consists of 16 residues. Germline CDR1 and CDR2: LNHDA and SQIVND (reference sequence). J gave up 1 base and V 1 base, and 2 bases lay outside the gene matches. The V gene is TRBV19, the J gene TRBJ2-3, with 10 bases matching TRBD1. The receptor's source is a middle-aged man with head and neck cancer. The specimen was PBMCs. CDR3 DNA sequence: TGTGCCAGTAGTATAGTCGGGACAGGGGGCACAGATACGCAGTATTTT. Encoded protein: CASSIVGTGGTDTQYF.